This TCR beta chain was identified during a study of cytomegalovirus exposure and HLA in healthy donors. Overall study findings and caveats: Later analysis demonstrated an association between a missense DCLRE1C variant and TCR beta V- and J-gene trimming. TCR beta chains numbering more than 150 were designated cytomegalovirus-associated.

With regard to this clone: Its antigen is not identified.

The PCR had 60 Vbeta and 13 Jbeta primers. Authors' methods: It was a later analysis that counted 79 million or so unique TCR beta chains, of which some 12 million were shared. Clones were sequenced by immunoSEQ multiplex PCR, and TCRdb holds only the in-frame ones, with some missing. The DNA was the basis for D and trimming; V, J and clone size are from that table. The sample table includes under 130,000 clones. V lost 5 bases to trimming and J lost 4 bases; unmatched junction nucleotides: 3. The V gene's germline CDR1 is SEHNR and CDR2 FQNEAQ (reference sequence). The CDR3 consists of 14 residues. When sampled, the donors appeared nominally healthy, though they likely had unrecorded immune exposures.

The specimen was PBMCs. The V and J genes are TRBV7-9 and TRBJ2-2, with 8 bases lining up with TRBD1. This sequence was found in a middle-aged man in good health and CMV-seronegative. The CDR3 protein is CASSRTGSTGELFF. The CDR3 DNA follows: TGTGCCAGCAGCCGGACAGGGAGCACCGGGGAGCTGTTTTTT.